The clone carrying this T cell receptor (beta chain) appeared a single time. This sample is drawn from a study of somatic mutations in cytotoxic T cells in rheumatoid arthritis. TCRdb's copy holds only in-frame clones and misses some; the assay was immunoSEQ multiplex PCR. The sample has about 20,000 clones; approximately 86% are singletons. Germline CDR1 and CDR2: SNHLY and FYNNEI. After removal of 8 bases from V and 6 bases from J, the junction contained 14 bases not matched to a gene. The CDR3 covers 18 residues. The sample taken for sequencing was CD8+ T cells sorted from blood. The sequence was collected from a woman between 50 and 59 years old in good health. The V call is TRBV2, the J call TRBJ2-1, with 15 bases fitting TRBD2. CDR3 residues: CASSERGLAGGPVNEQFF. The CDR3 DNA sequence: TGTGCCAGCTCCGAAAGGGGACTAGCGGGGGGACCCGTCAATGAGCAGTTCTTC.